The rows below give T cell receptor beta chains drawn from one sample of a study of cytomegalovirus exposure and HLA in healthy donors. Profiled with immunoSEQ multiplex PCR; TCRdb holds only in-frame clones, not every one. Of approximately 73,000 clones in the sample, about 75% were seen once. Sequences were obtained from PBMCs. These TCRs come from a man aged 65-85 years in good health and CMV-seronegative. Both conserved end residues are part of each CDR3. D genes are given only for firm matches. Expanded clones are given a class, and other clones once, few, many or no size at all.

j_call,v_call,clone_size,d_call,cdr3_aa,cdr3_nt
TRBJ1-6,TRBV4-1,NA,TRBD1,CASSQGQGASPLHF,TGCGCCAGCAGCCAAGGTCAGGGGGCTTCACCCCTCCACTTT
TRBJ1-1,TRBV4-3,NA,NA,CASSRDRLQTEAFF,TGCGCCAGCAGCCGCGACAGGTTGCAAACTGAAGCTTTCTTT
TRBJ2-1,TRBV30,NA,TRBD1,CAWNRQGIHEQFF,TGTGCCTGGAATAGACAGGGGATTCATGAGCAGTTCTTC
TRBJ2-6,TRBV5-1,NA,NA,CASSLTAAPANVLTF,TGCGCCAGCAGCCTGACTGCCGCTCCAGCCAACGTCCTGACTTTC
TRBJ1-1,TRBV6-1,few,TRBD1,CASSGVRLRQGKTLHAEAFF,TGTGCCAGCAGTGGGGTACGACTGAGACAGGGAAAAACCCTACACGCTGAAGCTTTCTTT
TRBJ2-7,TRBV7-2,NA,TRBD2,CASSLQGLAGLGEQYF,TGTGCCAGCAGCCTACAAGGACTAGCGGGGTTGGGGGAGCAGTACTTC
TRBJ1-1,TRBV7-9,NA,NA,CASSLAGQGGTEAFF,TGTGCCAGCAGCTTAGCGGGCCAGGGTGGAACTGAAGCTTTCTTT
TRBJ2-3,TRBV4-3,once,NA,CASSQGPGGRNTQYF,TGCGCCAGCAGCCAAGGGCCTGGGGGCCGTAATACGCAGTATTTT
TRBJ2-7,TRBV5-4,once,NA,CASSRTPPHEQYF,TGTGCCAGCAGCCGTACCCCGCCCCACGAGCAGTACTTC
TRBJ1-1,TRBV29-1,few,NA,CSVSSSNTEAFF,TGCAGCGTCTCTTCCTCGAACACTGAAGCTTTCTTT